This T cell receptor (beta chain) was identified during a study of T cell changes during pregnancy in multiple sclerosis. Method: immunoSEQ multiplex PCR; TCRdb's copy keeps in-frame clones and lacks some. The sample yields some 93,000 clones, 90% to 95% seen once. This receptor was identified in a female donor in good health, enrolled as a control in a pregnancy study. Material: peripheral blood, obtained after pregnancy.

CDR3 protein: CAWRVLGYSPLHF. The CDR3, as DNA: TGTGCCTGGAGGGTGCTCGGTTATTCACCCCTCCACTTT. This chain joins TRBV30 and TRBJ1-6; D ambiguous. Germline assignment: CDR1 GTSNPN and CDR2 SVGIG (reference sequence). The CDR3 contains 13 residues. V was clipped by 3 bases and J by 8 bases, with 11 bases between them.